This T cell receptor (beta chain) stems from a study of vaccination effects on CD4 cells after COVID-19. Germline values: CDR1 MNHEY, CDR2 SMNVEV (reference sequence). CDR3 length equals 15 residues. V was shortened by 4 bases and J by 0 bases, with 12 bases between the two germline ends. Clones were sequenced by immunoSEQ multiplex PCR, and TCRdb holds only the in-frame ones, with some missing. The sample carries roughly 23,000 clones, around 72% recorded once. Sequencing in the ViraFEST assay came after antigen-specific CD4+ T cells had been expanded with viral peptide pools, which were used to stimulate PBMC. Isolating CD4+ T cells followed roughly ten days of culture. Previously uninfected by SARS-CoV-2, the vaccine recipients also showed negative nucleocapsid antibodies. Approximately 2 million PBMC were placed in each well, which was supplemented with 10 IU/ml IL-2 and approximately 9.2 ug/ml peptides.

Broader study findings: Few convalescent patients, and no early post-infection timepoints, were available to the study.

This clone was seen a few times. The antigen is undetermined. The V gene is TRBV27, the J gene TRBJ1-1; D is undetermined. The material was CD4+ T cells from PBMCs cultured with HCoV-229E spike peptides, obtained before COVID-19 vaccination. The TCR was taken from a human donor who received a COVID-19 vaccine. The CDR3 here is CASSSDQRVNTEAFF. For the CDR3, the DNA is TGTGCCAGCAGTTCGGATCAGAGGGTGAACACTGAAGCTTTCTTT.